This TCR beta chain was captured in a study of Graves' ophthalmopathy and Graves' hyperthyroidism. Remarks on this clonotype: Its antigen is unidentified.

Investigators amplified TCR beta CDR3 regions from RNA transcripts. HTBI primers were employed in first-round RT-PCR, then a second-round multiplex PCR followed. Using its own MiXCR run on the multiplex PCR reads, TCRdb lists one record per CDR3 protein. Here the sample spans almost 750,000 distinct CDR3 sequences, around 40% being singletons. Germline values: CDR1 SGHTA, CDR2 FQGNSA. The CDR3 loop spans 15 amino acids. Trimming took off 5 bases at V and 1 base at J, with 15 bases between the two ends. Ophthalmopathy cases showed moderate-to-severe activity, scoring CAS ≥3 and NOSPECS ≥4, with duration under 3 months. A volume of approximately 9.2 ml of fresh peripheral blood supplied the PBMCs. Broader study findings: Blood contained most expanded thyroid clonotypes exceeding 0.001 frequency.

The material sequenced was peripheral blood. This sequence originates from an adult man with Graves' ophthalmopathy. V usage is TRBV7-2 and J usage is TRBJ2-7, with D tentatively TRBD1 (6 bases). This CDR3 reads CASSTDGTFSYEQYF. CDR3 sequence (DNA): TGTGCCAGCAGCACCGACGGGACATTTTCCTACGAGCAGTACTTC.